A selection of T cell receptor beta chains follows, all from one sample in a study of OX40 agonist ivuxolimab in advanced cancers. Only in-frame clones appear in the TCRdb table, and some are missing; sequencing was by immunoSEQ multiplex PCR. The table lists tens of thousands of clones, roughly 91% of them singletons. This specimen consisted of CD4+ or CD8+ T cells sorted from blood, obtained in a trial of the OX40 agonist ivuxolimab. The receptors derive from an adult with an advanced solid tumor such as melanoma, head and neck, liver or kidney cancer. CDR3s include the opening cysteine and the closing phenylalanine or tryptophan. Fields, in order: D gene, J gene, V gene, CDR3 protein, CDR3 DNA. The D gene is left open where the match is weak.

d_gene: TRBD2
j_gene: TRBJ2-3
v_gene: TRBV4-3
CDR3aa: CASSRGRESTDTQYF
CDR3nt: TGCGCCAGCAGCCGCGGGCGGGAGAGCACAGATACGCAGTATTTT

d_gene: NA
j_gene: TRBJ2-7
v_gene: TRBV7-9
CDR3aa: CASSPQYEQYF
CDR3nt: TGTGCCAGCAGCCCTCAATACGAGCAGTACTTC

d_gene: NA
j_gene: TRBJ1-2
v_gene: TRBV4-1
CDR3aa: CASSQDLRGLWGYTF
CDR3nt: TGCGCCAGCAGCCAAGATCTTAGGGGTTTGTGGGGCTACACCTTC

d_gene: TRBD1
j_gene: TRBJ1-5
v_gene: TRBV28
CDR3aa: CASSWGQAHQPQHF
CDR3nt: TGTGCCAGCAGTTGGGGACAGGCTCATCAGCCCCAGCATTTT

d_gene: NA
j_gene: TRBJ1-3
v_gene: TRBV19
CDR3aa: CASSPYGTAGNTIYF
CDR3nt: TGTGCCAGTAGCCCCTACGGCACAGCTGGAAACACCATATATTTT

d_gene: NA
j_gene: TRBJ2-5
v_gene: TRBV11-2
CDR3aa: CASSHSRGKETQYF
CDR3nt: TGTGCCAGCAGCCACTCGCGTGGAAAAGAGACCCAGTACTTC

d_gene: NA
j_gene: TRBJ1-2
v_gene: TRBV7-2
CDR3aa: CASSLFQSNYGYTF
CDR3nt: TGTGCCAGCAGTCTCTTCCAGTCTAACTATGGCTACACCTTC

d_gene: NA
j_gene: TRBJ1-3
v_gene: TRBV5-1
CDR3aa: CASSLGKSGSRGNTIYF
CDR3nt: TGCGCCAGCAGCTTGGGAAAATCAGGGTCGCGGGGAAACACCATATATTTT

d_gene: TRBD2
j_gene: TRBJ2-7
v_gene: TRBV9
CDR3aa: CASSVCMGGSSYEQYF
CDR3nt: TGTGCCAGCAGCGTTTGCATGGGGGGGAGCTCCTACGAGCAGTACTTC

d_gene: NA
j_gene: TRBJ1-2
v_gene: TRBV2
CDR3aa: CASSDSAGNYGYTF
CDR3nt: TGTGCCAGCAGTGACTCGGCAGGGAACTATGGCTACACCTTC